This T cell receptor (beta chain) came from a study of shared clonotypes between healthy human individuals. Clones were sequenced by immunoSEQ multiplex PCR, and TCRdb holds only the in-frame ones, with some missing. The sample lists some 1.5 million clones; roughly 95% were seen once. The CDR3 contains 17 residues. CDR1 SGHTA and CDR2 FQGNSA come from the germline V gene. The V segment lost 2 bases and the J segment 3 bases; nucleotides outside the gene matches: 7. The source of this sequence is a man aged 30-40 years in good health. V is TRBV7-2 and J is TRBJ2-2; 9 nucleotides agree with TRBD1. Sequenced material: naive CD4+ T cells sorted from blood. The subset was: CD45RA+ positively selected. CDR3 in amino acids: CASSLWGQGIDTGELFF. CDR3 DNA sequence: TGTGCCAGCAGCTTATGGGGACAGGGAATTGACACCGGGGAGCTGTTTTTT.